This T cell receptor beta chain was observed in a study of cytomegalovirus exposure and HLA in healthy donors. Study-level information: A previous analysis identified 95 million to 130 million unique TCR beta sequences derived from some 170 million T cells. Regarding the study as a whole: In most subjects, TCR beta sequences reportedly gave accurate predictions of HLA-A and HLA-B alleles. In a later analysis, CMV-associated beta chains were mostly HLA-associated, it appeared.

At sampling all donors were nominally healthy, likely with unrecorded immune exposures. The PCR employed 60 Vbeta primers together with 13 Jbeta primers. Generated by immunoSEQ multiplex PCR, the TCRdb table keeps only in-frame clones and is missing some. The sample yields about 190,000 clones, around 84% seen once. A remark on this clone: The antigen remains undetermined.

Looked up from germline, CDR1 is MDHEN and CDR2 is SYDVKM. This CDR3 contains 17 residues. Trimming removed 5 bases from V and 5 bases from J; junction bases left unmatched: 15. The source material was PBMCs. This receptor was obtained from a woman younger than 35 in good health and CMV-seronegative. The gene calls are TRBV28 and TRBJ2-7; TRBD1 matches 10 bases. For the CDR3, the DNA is TGTGCCAGCAGTCCACCAGTAGGGGGACAGGGGTTTAACGAGCAGTACTTC. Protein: CASSPPVGGQGFNEQYF.